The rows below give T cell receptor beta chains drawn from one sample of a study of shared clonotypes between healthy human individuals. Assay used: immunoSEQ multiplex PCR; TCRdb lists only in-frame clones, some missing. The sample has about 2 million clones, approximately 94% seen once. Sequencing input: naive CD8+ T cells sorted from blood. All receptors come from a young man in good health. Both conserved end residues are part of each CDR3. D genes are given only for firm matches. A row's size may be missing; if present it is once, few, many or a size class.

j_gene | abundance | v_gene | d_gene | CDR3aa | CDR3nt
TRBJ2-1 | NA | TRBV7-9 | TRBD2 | CASSPLAGEVYNEQFF | TGTGCCAGCAGCCCGCTAGCGGGAGAGGTGTACAATGAGCAGTTCTTC
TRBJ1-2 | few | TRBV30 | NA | CAWSDQEYGYTF | TGTGCCTGGAGTGACCAGGAGTATGGCTACACCTTC
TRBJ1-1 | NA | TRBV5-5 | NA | CASTQWRNTEAFF | TGTGCCAGCACCCAGTGGAGGAACACTGAAGCTTTCTTT
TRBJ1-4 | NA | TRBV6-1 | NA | CASSEALPQGLSEKLFF | TGTGCCAGCAGTGAAGCGCTCCCTCAGGGTTTGAGTGAAAAACTGTTTTTT
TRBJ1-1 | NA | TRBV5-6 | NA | CASSLGVGLAEAFF | TGTGCCAGCAGCTTGGGGGTCGGTCTGGCTGAAGCTTTCTTT
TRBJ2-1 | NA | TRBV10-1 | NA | CASSESGGQGLSNEQFF | TGCGCCAGCAGTGAGTCGGGCGGGCAGGGGCTGTCCAATGAGCAGTTCTTC
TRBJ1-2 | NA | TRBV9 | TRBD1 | CASSPGTVDYGYTF | TGTGCCAGCAGCCCCGGGACAGTCGACTATGGCTACACCTTC
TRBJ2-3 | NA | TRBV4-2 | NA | CASSQGGSTDTQYF | TGTGCCAGCAGCCAAGGCGGGAGCACAGATACGCAGTATTTT
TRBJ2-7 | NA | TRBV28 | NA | CASSLSGVTVGLWHEQYF | TGTGCCAGCAGTTTATCGGGGGTTACCGTCGGGTTGTGGCACGAGCAGTACTTC
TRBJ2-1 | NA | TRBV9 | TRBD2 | CASSVGGTSGRGRFNEQFF | TGTGCCAGCAGCGTAGGGGGGACTAGCGGGAGAGGACGGTTCAATGAGCAGTTCTTC
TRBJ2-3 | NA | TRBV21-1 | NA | CASGFTDTQYF | TGTGCCAGCGGGTTCACAGATACGCAGTATTTT
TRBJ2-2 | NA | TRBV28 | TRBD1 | CASRPGQGAWAGELFF | TGTGCCAGCAGGCCCGGACAGGGGGCTTGGGCCGGGGAGCTGTTTTTT
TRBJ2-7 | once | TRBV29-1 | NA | CSVLAYEQYF | TGCAGCGTTCTCGCCTACGAGCAGTACTTC
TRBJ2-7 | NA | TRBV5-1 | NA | CASSPEDESSYEQYF | TGCGCCAGCAGCCCGGAGGATGAGAGCTCCTACGAGCAGTACTTC